The clone carrying this T cell receptor beta chain was counted many times. Its antigen is still unknown. Per germline, CDR1 DFQATT and CDR2 SNEGSKA (reference sequence). The CDR3 is 14 amino acids. After removal of 6 bases from V and 9 bases from J, the junction contained 6 bases not matched to a gene. This sample was taken from a study of T cells after yellow fever vaccination. Study-wide context: In the case of low-cell-number fractions, SMART-Seq v4 Ultra Low Input was used for preparation.

They built TCR cDNA with 5'RACE template switching, a step that put in a universal primer site and UMIs. In TCRdb, the 5' RACE reads were re-called with MiXCR into one record per CDR3 protein. The sample yields 200,000 to 300,000 distinct CDR3 sequences, roughly 13% seen once. Points from the study as a whole: Although the secondary response was weaker, it peaked faster, at day 5 versus 15. The booster response re-showed most primary clones: around 97% CD4, over 80% CD8.

The specimen was CD4+ T cells sorted from PBMCs, collected 45 days after the yellow fever booster vaccination. The TCR comes from a man in his thirties or forties who received the YFV17D yellow fever vaccine. V and J are TRBV20-1 and TRBJ2-1; the match to TRBD2 covers 15 bases. CDR3 residues: CSAQPGLAGGEQFF. CDR3 nucleotide sequence: TGCAGTGCCCAGCCGGGACTAGCGGGAGGTGAGCAGTTCTTC.